This T cell receptor (beta chain) stems from a study of regulatory T cells in long-lasting Graves disease. Through Arm-PCR of CDR3 regions and iRepertoire HTBI primers, TCR beta libraries were built. TCRdb reprocessed the multiplex PCR reads with MiXCR, giving one entry per CDR3 protein. Of roughly 530,000 distinct CDR3 sequences in the sample, 15% to 20% were seen once. In its sample, this clonotype was seen many times. Time point specified: newly diagnosed GD, antithyroid drugs for less than 3 months. PBMC-derived RNA was used for the TCR library. These same data were also listed under a study on T cells in Graves' hyperthyroidism and ophthalmopathy. From that study: In the first-round RT-PCR of the TCR CDR3, the HTBI primer set was used. The model identified upcoming ophthalmopathy a median around 6 months ahead of onset.

Sequenced here: peripheral blood mononuclear cells (PBMCs), sampled at new diagnosis, from a patient treated with antithyroid drugs. The sequence was obtained from a woman aged 35-65 years with Graves disease.

The CDR3 sequence: CASSLDRPNTEAFF. CDR3 bases: TGTGCCAGCTCACTAGACAGACCGAACACTGAAGCTTTCTTT. J is TRBJ1-1 and V is TRBV18, with D maybe TRBD1 (5 bases). The CDR3 has 14 residues. The germline V gene has CDR1 KGHSH and CDR2 LQKENI. Deletions cut 4 bases from V and 1 base from J, with 10 bases between.